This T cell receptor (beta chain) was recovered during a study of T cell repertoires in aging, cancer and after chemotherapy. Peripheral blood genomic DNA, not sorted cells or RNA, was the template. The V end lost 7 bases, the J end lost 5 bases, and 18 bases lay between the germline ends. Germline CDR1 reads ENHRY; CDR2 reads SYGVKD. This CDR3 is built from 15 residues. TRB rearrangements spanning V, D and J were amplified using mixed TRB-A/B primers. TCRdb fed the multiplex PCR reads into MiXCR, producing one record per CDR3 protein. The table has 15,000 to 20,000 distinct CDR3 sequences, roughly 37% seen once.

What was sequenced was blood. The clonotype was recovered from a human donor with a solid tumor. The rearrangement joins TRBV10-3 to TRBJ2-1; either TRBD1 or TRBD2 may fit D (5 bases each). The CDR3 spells CAINPGAVMNNEQFF. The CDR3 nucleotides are TGTGCCATCAATCCCGGGGCGGTTATGAACAATGAGCAGTTCTTC.